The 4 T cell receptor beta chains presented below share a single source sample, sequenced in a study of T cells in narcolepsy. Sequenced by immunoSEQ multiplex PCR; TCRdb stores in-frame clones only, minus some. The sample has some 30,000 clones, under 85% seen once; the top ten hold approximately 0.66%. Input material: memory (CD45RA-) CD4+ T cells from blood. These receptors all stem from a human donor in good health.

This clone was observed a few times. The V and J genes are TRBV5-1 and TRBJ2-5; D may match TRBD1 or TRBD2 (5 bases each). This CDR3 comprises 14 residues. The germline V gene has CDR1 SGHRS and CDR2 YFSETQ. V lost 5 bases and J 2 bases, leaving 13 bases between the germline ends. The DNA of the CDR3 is TGCGCCAGCAGGAGGGGTTCAGGACAAGAGACCCAGTACTTC. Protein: CASRRGSGQETQYF.

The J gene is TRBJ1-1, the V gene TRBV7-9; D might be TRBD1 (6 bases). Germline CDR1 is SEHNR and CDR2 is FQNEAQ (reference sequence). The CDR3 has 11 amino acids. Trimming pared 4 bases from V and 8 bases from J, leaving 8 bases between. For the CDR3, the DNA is TGTGCCAGCAGCTCCAGGGGAGAAGCTTTCTTT. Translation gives CASSSRGEAFF. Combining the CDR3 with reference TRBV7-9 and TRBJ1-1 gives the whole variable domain DTGVSQNPRHKITKRGQNVTFRCDPISEHNRLYWYRQTLGQGPEFLTYFQNEAQLEKSRLLSDRFSAERPKGSFSTLEIQRTEQGDSAMYLCASSSRGEAFFGQGTRLTVV.

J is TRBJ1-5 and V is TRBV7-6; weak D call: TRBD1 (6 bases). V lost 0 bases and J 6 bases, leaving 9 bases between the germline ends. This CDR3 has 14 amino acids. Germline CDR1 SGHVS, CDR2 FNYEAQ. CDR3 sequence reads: CASSLASGAQPQHF. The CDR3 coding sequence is TGTGCCAGCAGCTTAGCGTCGGGGGCTCAGCCCCAGCATTTT.

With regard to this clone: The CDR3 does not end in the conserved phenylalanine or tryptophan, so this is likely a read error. The CDR3, as DNA: TGTGCCTGGATAAGGAATGGACAGGTAGTCTCTGAAGCTTTCCTT. It codes for CAWIRNGQVVSEAFL. The rearrangement links TRBV30 to TRBJ1-1, with 7 bases identical to TRBD1. Germline CDR1 and CDR2: GTSNPN and SVGIG (reference sequence). The CDR3 runs to 15 residues. V gave up 4 bases and J gave up 6 bases; unmatched junction bases: 14.